This note documents a single TCR beta chain sequence. TCRdb's table, derived via immunoSEQ multiplex PCR, lists solely in-frame clones and lacks some. The data hold about 120,000 clones, with 92% observed a single time. This sample was taken from a study of T cell responses to AZD1222 COVID-19 vaccine. Per the germline V gene, CDR1 is LNHDA and CDR2 is SQIVND (reference sequence). J was trimmed by 2 bases and V by 4 bases; bases with no gene match: 2. CDR3 length equals 15 residues. The chain joins TRBV19 to TRBJ2-5, with 12 bases matching TRBD2. This TCR was sampled from an adult in good health. Sequenced material: peripheral blood, taken on day 0 of AZD1222 vaccination. For the CDR3, the DNA is TGTGCCAGTAGTAGGACTAGCGGGGTTCAAGAGACCCAGTACTTC. Its translation is CASSRTSGVQETQYF.